The 3 T cell receptor beta chains below come from one sample, sequenced in a study of post-analysis software for immune sequencing data. Antigen specificity for these receptors is unknown. The study's findings and limits: Compared with controls, patients had more of about five TRBV segments, including TRBV5-6, TRBV5-1 and TRBV20-1.

Unique molecular identifiers featured in each of the TCR beta cDNA libraries. TCRdb reanalysed the PCR reads using MiXCR and keeps one entry per CDR3 protein. The sample carries some 370,000 distinct CDR3 sequences, less than 35% recorded once. Input material: blood. Receptors originate from a girl under 18 with multiple sclerosis.

The chain joins TRBV6-1 to TRBJ1-2; 8 nucleotides align to TRBD1. This CDR3 has 15 amino acids. Germline V gene lookup returns CDR1 MNHNS and CDR2 SASEGT. Unmatched junction bases numbered 7, after V lost 7 bases and J lost 0 bases. CDR3 nucleotide sequence: TGTGCCAGCAACCCGGGACAGGCAACTAACTATGGCTACACCTTC. Translating gives CASNPGQATNYGYTF.

The chain employs TRBV6-2 or TRBV6-3 and TRBJ2-3; possible D gene TRBD1, 6 bases. The germline V gene has CDR1 MNHEY and CDR2 SVGEGT. The CDR3 sequence is 19 residues long. V lost 8 bases and J 2 bases, leaving 29 bases between the germline ends. The CDR3 nucleotides read TGTGCCAGCGCACCTACTGCGATGGACAGCCTAGGGACCACAGATACGCAGTATTTT. Protein product: CASAPTAMDSLGTTDTQYF.

The J gene is TRBJ2-1, the V gene TRBV29-1; TRBD2 matches 8 bases. J gave up 8 bases and V 1 base, and 7 bases lay outside the gene matches. Germline V lookup: CDR1 SQVTM, CDR2 ANQGSEA. This CDR3 is built from 14 residues. The CDR3 sequence is CSVEGAGGPDEQFF. The CDR3 nucleotides read TGCAGCGTTGAAGGGGCGGGGGGCCCGGATGAGCAGTTCTTC.